This T cell receptor (beta chain) was sequenced during a study of chemoradiotherapy in HPV16-positive cancers. Findings and caveats of the study: In HPV16-positive patients, HPV-responsive T-cell expansion tracked better recurrence-free survival. The functional HPV-specific definition rests on just a couple of HPV16-positive patients.

Unmatched junction bases numbered 14, after V lost 5 bases and J lost 4 bases. CDR3 length: 17 amino acids. CDR1 and CDR2 (germline): SGHAT, FQNNGV. The assay was immunoSEQ multiplex PCR, and TCRdb's table has in-frame clones only and misses some. The sample includes about 15,000 clones, about three quarters of them seen just once. On this clone: Its target is unknown.

The chain carries TRBV11-2 and TRBJ1-2; 9 positions match TRBD1. The TCR comes from a human donor with HPV-associated anogenital cancer. The biological material was taken from a patient who underwent chemoradiotherapy. The CDR3 sequence: CASSPRAGTGRIYGYTF. The DNA of the CDR3 is TGTGCCAGCAGCCCGCGGGCTGGGACAGGGAGAATCTATGGCTACACCTTC.